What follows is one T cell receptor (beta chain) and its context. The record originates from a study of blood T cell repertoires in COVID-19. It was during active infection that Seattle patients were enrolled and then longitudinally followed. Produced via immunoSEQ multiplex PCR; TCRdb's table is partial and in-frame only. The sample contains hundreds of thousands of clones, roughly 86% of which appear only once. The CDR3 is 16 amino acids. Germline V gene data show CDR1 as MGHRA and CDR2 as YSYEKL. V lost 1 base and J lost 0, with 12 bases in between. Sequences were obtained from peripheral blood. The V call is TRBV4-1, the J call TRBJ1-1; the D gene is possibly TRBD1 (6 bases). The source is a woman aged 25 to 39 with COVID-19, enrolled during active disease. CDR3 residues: CASSQAPDSMNTEAFF. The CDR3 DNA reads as TGCGCCAGCAGCCAAGCCCCGGACAGTATGAACACTGAAGCTTTCTTT.